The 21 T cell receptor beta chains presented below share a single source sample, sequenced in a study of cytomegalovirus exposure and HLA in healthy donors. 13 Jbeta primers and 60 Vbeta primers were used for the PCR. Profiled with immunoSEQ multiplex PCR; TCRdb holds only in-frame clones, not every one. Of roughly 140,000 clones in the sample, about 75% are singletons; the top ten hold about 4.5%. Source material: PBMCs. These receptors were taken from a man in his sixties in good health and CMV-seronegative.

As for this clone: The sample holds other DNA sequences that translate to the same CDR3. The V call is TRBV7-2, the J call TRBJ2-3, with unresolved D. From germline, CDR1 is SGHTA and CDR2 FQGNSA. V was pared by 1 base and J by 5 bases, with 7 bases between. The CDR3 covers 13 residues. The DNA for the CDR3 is TGTGCCAGCAGCTTAGAGGCGGAAGATACGCAGTATTTT. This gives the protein CASSLEAEDTQYF.

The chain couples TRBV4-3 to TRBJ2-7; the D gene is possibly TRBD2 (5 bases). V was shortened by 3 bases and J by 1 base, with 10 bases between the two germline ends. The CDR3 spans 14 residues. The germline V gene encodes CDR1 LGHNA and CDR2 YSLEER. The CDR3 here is CASSHRGVSYEQYF. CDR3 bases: TGCGCCAGCAGCCATCGGGGAGTATCCTACGAGCAGTACTTC.

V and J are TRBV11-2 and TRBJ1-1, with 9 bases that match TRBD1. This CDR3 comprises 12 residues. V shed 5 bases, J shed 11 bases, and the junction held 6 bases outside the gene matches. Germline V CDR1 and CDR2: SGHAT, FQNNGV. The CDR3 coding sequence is TGTGCCAGCAGCCTCGGGACAGGGAGTGCTTTCTTT. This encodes CASSLGTGSAFF.

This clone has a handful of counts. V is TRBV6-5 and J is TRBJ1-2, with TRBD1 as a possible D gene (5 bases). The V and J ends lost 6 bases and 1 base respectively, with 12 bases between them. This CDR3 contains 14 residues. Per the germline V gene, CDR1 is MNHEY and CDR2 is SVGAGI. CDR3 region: CASRAGVNNYGYTF. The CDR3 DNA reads TGTGCCAGCAGGGCGGGGGTGAATAACTATGGCTACACCTTC.

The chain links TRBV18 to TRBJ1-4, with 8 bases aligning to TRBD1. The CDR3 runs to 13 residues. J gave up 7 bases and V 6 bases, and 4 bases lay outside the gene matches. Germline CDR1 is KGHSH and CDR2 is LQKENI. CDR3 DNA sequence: TGTGCCAGCTCTCTTGGACAGGGTGAAAAACTGTTTTTT. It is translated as CASSLGQGEKLFF.

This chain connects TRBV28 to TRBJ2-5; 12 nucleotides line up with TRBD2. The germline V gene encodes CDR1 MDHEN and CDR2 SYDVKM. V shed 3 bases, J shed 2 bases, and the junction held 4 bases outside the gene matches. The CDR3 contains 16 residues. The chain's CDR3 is CASSFQGTSGQETQYF. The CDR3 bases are TGTGCCAGCAGTTTCCAAGGGACTAGCGGGCAAGAGACCCAGTACTTC.

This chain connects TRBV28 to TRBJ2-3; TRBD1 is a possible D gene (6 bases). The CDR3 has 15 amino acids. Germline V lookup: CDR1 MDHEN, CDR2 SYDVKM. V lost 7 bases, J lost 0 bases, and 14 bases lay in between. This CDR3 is CASTLQGSSTDTQYF. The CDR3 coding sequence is TGTGCCAGCACCCTACAGGGTTCTAGCACAGATACGCAGTATTTT. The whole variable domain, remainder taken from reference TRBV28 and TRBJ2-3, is DVKVTQSSRYLVKRTGEKVFLECVQDMDHENMFWYRQDPGLGLRLIYFSYDVKMKEKGDIPEGYSVSREKKERFSLILESASTNQTSMYLCASTLQGSSTDTQYFGPGTRLTVL.

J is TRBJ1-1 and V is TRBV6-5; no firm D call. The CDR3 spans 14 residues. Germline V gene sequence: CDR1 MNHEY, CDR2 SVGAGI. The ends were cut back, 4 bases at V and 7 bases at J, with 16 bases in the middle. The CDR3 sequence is CASSSRGSGFEAFF. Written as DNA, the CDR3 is TGTGCCAGCAGTTCACGAGGCTCGGGGTTTGAAGCTTTCTTT.

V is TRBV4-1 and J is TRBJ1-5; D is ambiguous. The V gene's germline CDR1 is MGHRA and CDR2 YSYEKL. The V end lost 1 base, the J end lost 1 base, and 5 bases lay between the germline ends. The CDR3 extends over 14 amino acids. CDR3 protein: CASSQVESNQPQHF. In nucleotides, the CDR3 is TGCGCCAGCAGCCAAGTTGAGAGCAATCAGCCCCAGCATTTT.

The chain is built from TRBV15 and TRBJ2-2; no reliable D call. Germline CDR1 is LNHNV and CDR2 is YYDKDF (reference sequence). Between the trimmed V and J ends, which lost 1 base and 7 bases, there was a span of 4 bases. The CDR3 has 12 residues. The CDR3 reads CATSRAGGELFF. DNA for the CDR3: TGTGCCACCAGCAGAGCGGGCGGGGAGCTGTTTTTT.

The DNA for the CDR3 is TGCGCCAGCAGCCAGACTCCGGGACTAGCGGGAGGGGGATTTAGCACAGATACGCAGTATTTT. The encoded protein is CASSQTPGLAGGGFSTDTQYF. V usage is TRBV4-1 and J usage is TRBJ2-3; 16 nucleotides match TRBD2. V lost 3 bases and J lost 0; bases outside the gene matches: 12. Germline V gene lookup returns CDR1 MGHRA and CDR2 YSYEKL. The length of the CDR3 is 21 residues.

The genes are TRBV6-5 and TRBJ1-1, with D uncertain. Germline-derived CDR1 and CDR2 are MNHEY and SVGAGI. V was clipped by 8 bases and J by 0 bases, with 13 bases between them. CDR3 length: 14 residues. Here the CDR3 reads CASALSTMNTEAFF. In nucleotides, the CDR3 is TGTGCCAGCGCCCTTAGTACTATGAACACTGAAGCTTTCTTT.

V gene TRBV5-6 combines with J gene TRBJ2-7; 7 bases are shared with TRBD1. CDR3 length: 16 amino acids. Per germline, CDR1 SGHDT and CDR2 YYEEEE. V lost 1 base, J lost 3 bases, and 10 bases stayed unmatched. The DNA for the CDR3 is TGTGCCAGCAGCTTGTTTTGGACAGGAGTAGACTACGAGCAGTACTTC. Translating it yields CASSLFWTGVDYEQYF.

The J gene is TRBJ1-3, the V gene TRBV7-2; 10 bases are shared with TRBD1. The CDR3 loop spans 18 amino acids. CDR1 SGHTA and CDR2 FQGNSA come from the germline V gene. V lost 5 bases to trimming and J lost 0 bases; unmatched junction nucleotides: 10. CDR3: CASSKTRRTGGSGNTIYF. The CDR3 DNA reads TGTGCCAGCAGCAAGACCAGGAGGACAGGGGGCTCTGGAAACACCATATATTTT.

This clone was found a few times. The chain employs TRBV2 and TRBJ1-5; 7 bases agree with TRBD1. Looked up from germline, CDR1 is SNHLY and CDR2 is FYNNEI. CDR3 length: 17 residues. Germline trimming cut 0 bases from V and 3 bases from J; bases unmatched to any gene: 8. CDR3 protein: CASSEAGDSLINQPQHF. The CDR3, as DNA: TGTGCCAGCAGTGAAGCCGGGGACAGCCTAATCAATCAGCCCCAGCATTTT. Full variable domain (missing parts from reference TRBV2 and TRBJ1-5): EPEVTQTPSHQVTQMGQEVILRCVPISNHLYFYWYRQILGQKVEFLVSFYNNEISEKSEIFDDQFSVERPDGSNFTLKIRSTKLEDSAMYFCASSEAGDSLINQPQHFGDGTRLSIL.

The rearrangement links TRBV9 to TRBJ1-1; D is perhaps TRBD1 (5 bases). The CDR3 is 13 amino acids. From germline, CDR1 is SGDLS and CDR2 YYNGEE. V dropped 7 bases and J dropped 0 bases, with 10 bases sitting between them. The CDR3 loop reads CASGGTLNTEAFF. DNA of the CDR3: TGTGCCAGCGGAGGGACCTTGAACACTGAAGCTTTCTTT.

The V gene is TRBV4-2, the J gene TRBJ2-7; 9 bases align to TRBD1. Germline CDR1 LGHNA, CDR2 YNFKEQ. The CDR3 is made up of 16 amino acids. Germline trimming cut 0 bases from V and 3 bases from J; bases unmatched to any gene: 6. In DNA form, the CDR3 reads TGTGCCAGCAGCCAAGATCGGGGGACAGGGTACTACGAGCAGTACTTC. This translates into CASSQDRGTGYYEQYF.

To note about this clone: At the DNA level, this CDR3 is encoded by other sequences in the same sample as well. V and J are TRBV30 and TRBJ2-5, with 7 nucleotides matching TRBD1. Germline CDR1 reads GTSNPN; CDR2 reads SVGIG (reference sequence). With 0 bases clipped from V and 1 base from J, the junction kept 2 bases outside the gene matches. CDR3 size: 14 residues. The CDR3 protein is CAWSVPGGQETQYF. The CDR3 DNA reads TGTGCCTGGAGTGTCCCAGGGGGCCAAGAGACCCAGTACTTC.

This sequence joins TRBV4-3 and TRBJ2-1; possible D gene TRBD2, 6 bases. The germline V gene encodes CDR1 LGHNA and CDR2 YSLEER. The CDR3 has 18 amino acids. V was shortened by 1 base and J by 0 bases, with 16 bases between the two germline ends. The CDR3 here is CASSQVTIRESSYNEQFF. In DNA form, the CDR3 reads TGCGCCAGCAGCCAAGTCACTATTCGGGAGAGCTCCTACAATGAGCAGTTCTTC.

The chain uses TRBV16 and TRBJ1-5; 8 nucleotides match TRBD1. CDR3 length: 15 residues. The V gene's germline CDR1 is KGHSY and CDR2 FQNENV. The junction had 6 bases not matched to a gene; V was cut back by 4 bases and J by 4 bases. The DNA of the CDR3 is TGTGCCAGCAGCCTATACACAGGGGGGAATCAGCCCCAGCATTTT. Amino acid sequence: CASSLYTGGNQPQHF.

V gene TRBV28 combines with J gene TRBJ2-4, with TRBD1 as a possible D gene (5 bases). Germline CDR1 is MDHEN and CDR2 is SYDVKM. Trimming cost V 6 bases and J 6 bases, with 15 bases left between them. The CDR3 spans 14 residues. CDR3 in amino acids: CASSFGQRLNIQYF. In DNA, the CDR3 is TGTGCCAGCAGCTTTGGACAAAGGCTAAACATTCAGTACTTC.